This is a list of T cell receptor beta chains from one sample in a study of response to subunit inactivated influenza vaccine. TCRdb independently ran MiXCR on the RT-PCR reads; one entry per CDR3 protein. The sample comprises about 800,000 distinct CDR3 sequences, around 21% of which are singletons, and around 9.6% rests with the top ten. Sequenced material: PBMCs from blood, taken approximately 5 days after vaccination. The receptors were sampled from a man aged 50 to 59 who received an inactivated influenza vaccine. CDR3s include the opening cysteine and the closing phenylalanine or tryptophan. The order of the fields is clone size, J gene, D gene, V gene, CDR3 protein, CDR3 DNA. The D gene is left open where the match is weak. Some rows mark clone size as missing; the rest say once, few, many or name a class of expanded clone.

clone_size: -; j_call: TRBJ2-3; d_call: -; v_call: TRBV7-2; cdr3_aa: CASSRAGSGRSTDTQYF; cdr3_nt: TGTGCCAGCAGCCGCGCGGGTTCTGGCCGGAGCACAGATACGCAGTATTTT
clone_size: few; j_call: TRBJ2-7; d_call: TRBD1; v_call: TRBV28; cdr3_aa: CASSPPPGQGAHEQYF; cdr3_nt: TGTGCCAGCAGCCCACCTCCGGGACAGGGGGCTCACGAGCAGTACTTC
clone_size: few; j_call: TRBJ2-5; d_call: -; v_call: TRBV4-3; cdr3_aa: CARLWTASQETQYF; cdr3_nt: TGCGCCAGATTGTGGACAGCCAGCCAAGAGACCCAGTACTTC
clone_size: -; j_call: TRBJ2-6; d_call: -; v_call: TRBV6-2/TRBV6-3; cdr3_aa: CASSLNLDRDNSGANVLTF; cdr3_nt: TGTGCCAGCAGTTTAAATCTGGACAGAGATAATTCTGGGGCCAACGTCCTGACTTTC
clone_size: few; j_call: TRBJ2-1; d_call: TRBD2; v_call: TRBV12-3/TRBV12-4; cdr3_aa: CASRLSGGGNEQFF; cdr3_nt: TGTGCCAGCAGGCTTAGCGGGGGGGGCAATGAGCAGTTCTTC
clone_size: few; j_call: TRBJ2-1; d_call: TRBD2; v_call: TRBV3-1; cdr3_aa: CASSGLAGFFNEQFF; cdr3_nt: TGTGCCAGCAGCGGGCTAGCGGGATTTTTCAATGAGCAGTTCTTC
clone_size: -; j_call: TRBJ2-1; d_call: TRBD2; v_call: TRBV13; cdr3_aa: CASSPRTSGRPLSYNEQFF; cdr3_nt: TGTGCCAGCAGCCCCCGGACTAGCGGGCGTCCCCTATCCTACAATGAGCAGTTCTTC
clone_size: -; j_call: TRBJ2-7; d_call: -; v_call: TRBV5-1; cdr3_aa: CASSETGRTYEQYF; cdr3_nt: TGCGCCAGCTCCGAGACAGGGAGGACCTACGAGCAGTACTTC
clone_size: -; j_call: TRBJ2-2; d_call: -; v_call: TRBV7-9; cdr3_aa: CASSYALIDMGLFF; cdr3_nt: TGTGCCAGCAGTTACGCCCTAATCGACATGGGGCTGTTTTTT
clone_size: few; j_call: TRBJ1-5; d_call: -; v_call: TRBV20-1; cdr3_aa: CSARDWQVSNQPQHF; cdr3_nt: TGCAGTGCTAGAGATTGGCAGGTCTCCAATCAGCCCCAGCATTTT
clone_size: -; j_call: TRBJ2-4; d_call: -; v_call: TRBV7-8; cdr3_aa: CASSLDRFETNKNIQYF; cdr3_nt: TGTGCCAGCAGCTTAGATAGGTTTGAGACCAACAAAAACATTCAGTACTTC
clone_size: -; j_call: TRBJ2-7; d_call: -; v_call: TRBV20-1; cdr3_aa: CSASPDGYYEQYF; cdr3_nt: TGCAGTGCTAGCCCTGACGGATACTACGAGCAGTACTTC
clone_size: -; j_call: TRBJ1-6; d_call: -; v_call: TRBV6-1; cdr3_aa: CASSEVEVLRGSPLHF; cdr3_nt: TGTGCCAGCAGTGAAGTTGAAGTTCTCAGGGGTTCACCCCTCCACTTT
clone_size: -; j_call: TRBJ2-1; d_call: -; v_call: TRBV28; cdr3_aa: CASSPSAGNEQFF; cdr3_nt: TGTGCCAGCAGCCCCTCCGCGGGCAATGAGCAGTTCTTC
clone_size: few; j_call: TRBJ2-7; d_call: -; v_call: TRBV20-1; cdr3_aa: CSARNPQGSDEQYF; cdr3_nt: TGCAGTGCTAGAAACCCTCAAGGGTCCGACGAGCAGTACTTC
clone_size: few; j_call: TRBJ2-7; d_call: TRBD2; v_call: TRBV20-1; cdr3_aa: CSASSRLAGEYSYEQYF; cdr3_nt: TGCAGTGCTAGTTCCCGACTAGCGGGAGAATATTCCTACGAGCAGTACTTC
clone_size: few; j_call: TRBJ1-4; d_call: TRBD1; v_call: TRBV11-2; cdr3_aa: CASSLGQGEKLFF; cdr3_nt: TGTGCCAGCAGCTTGGGACAGGGTGAAAAACTGTTTTTT
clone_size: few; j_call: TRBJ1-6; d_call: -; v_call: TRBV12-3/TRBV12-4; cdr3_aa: CASSLGWGITSDSPLHF; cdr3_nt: TGTGCCAGCAGTTTAGGTTGGGGGATTACGAGTGATTCACCCCTCCACTTT
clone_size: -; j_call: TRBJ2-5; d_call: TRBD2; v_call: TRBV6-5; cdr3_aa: CASSYSGLARAETQYF; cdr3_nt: TGTGCCAGCAGTTACTCGGGACTAGCCCGTGCGGAGACCCAGTACTTC
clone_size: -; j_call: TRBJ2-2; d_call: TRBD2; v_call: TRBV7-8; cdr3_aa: CASSRGGTSGGATGELFF; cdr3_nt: TGTGCCAGCAGTCGAGGGGGGACTAGCGGAGGTGCTACCGGGGAGCTGTTTTTT
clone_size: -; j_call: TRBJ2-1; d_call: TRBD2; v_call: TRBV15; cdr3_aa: CATRIPGLAGWDEQFF; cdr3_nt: TGTGCCACCAGGATACCGGGACTAGCGGGATGGGATGAGCAGTTCTTC
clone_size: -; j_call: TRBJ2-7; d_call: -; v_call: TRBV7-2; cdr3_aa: CASSLTLTEQYF; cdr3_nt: TGTGCCAGCAGCTTGACCTTGACAGAACAGTACTTC
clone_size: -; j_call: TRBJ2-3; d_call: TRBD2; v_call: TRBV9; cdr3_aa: CASSVQTSGMDTQYF; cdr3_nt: TGTGCCAGCAGCGTACAGACTAGCGGGATGGATACGCAGTATTTT
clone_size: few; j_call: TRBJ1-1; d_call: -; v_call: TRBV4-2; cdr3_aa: CASSQVPLGQGETEAFF; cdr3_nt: TGTGCCAGCAGCCAAGTCCCGCTGGGGCAGGGCGAGACTGAAGCTTTCTTT
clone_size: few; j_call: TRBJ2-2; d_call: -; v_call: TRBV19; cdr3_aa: CASRLGGVTGELFF; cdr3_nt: TGTGCCAGTCGTTTGGGGGGAGTCACCGGGGAGCTGTTTTTT
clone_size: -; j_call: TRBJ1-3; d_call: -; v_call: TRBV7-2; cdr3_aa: CASSFPDSGNTIYF; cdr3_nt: TGTGCCAGCAGCTTTCCAGACTCTGGAAACACCATATATTTT
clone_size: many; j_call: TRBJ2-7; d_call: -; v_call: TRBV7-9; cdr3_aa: CASSLTGEQYF; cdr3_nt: TGCGCCAGCAGCTTGACGGGCGAGCAGTACTTC
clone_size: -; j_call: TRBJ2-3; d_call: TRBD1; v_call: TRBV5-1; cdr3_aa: CASSPIGRSGGDTQYF; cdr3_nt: TGCGCCAGCAGCCCCATTGGGCGGTCAGGGGGAGATACGCAGTATTTT
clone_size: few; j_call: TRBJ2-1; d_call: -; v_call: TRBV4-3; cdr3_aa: CASSQDHGVFNEQFF; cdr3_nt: TGCGCCAGCAGCCAAGATCATGGAGTTTTCAATGAGCAGTTCTTC
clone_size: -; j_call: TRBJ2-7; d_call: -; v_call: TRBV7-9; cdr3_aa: CASGDGGLSYEQYF; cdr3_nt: TGTGCCAGCGGGGACGGGGGCCTCTCCTACGAGCAGTACTTC
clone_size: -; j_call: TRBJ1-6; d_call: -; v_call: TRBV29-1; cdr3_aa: CSARTEGSPLHF; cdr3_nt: TGCAGCGCCCGAACGGAGGGCTCACCCCTCCACTTT
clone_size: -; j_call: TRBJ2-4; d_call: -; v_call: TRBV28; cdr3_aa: CASRPTGLAKNIQYF; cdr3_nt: TGTGCCAGCAGACCAACAGGTTTGGCTAAAAACATTCAGTACTTC
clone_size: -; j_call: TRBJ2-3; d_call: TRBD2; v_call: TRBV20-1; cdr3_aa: CSAHSGRGGSTDTQYF; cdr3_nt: TGCAGTGCTCATAGCGGGAGAGGAGGTAGCACAGATACGCAGTATTTT
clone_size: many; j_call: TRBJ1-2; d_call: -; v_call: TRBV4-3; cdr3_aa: CASSLQRGANYGYTF; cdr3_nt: TGCGCCAGCAGCCTCCAAAGGGGGGCTAACTATGGCTACACCTTC
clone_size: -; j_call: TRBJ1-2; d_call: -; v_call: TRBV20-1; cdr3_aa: CSANRAVGYGYTF; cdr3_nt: TGCAGTGCCAACCGGGCTGTTGGCTATGGCTACACCTTC
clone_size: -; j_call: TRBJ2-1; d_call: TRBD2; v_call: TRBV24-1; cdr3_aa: CATSPSGRAHNEQFF; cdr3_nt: TGTGCCACCAGTCCTAGCGGGAGGGCCCACAATGAGCAGTTCTTC
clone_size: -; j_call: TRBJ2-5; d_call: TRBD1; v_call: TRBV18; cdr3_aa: CASSRTGETQYF; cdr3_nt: TGTGCCAGCTCCAGGACAGGGGAGACCCAGTACTTC
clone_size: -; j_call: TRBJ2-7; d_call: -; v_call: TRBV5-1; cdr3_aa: CASSESDLYEQYF; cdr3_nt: TGCGCCAGCAGCGAGTCGGACCTCTACGAGCAGTACTTC
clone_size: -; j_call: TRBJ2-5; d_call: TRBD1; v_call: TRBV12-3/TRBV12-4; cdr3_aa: CASSLGRDSPFQETQYF; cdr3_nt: TGTGCCAGCAGTTTAGGTAGGGACAGCCCCTTCCAAGAGACCCAGTACTTC
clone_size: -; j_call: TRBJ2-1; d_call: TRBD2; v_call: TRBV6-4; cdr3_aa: CASRTGTSGVSEQFF; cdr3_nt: TGTGCCAGTAGGACCGGGACTAGCGGGGTATCCGAGCAGTTCTTC
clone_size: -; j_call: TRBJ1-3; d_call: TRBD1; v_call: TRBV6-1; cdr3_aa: CASGDTGACSSTIYF; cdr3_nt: TGTGCCAGCGGAGATACAGGGGCCTGCTCAAGCACCATATATTTT
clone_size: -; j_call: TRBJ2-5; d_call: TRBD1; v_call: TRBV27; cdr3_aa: CASSLGTEFQETQYF; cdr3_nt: TGTGCCAGCAGTTTAGGGACAGAGTTCCAAGAGACCCAGTACTTC